Below, one T cell receptor (beta chain) is given with its context. Clones were read by immunoSEQ multiplex PCR, and TCRdb kept only the in-frame ones, dropping some. In the table there are around 230,000 clones, roughly 94% of which are singletons. This entry is derived from a study of control samples from healthy donors and cancer patients. This TCR came from a man aged 50 to 60 in good health. What was sequenced was blood.

The CDR3 loop reads CASSRQGITNYGYTF. The DNA of the CDR3 is TGTGCCAGCAGTAGACAGGGGATCACTAACTATGGCTACACCTTC. The chain carries TRBV6-2 or TRBV6-3 and TRBJ1-2, with TRBD1 matching over 8 bases. CDR3 length: 15 amino acids. Germline loops: CDR1 MNHEY, CDR2 SVGEGT. Trimming took 5 bases from V and 0 from J; bases not matched to a gene: 5.